A selection of T cell receptor beta chains follows, all from one sample in a study of OX40 agonist ivuxolimab in advanced cancers. The protocol was immunoSEQ multiplex PCR, while the TCRdb copy is restricted to in-frame clones and leaves out a portion. This table holds approximately 23,000 clones, around 90% found once. This sample comprised CD4+ or CD8+ T cells sorted from blood, obtained in a trial of the OX40 agonist ivuxolimab. These receptors were taken from an adult with an advanced solid tumor such as melanoma, head and neck, liver or kidney cancer. CDR3s include the opening cysteine and the closing phenylalanine or tryptophan. A D gene is named only where the DNA matches it firmly. A clone size is listed for some rows: how often the clone was seen (once, few, many), or a class if it is expanded.

V gene	J gene	clone size	D gene	CDR3 DNA	CDR3 protein
TRBV5-1	TRBJ2-1	NA	NA	TGCGCCAGCAGCTTGTGGCGGGCTGACAATGAGCAGTTCTTC	CASSLWRADNEQFF
TRBV5-1	TRBJ1-4	NA	NA	TGCGCCAGCAGCTTGGGAGACGGGTATAATGAAAAACTGTTTTTT	CASSLGDGYNEKLFF
TRBV11-1	TRBJ2-1	NA	TRBD2	TGTGCCAGCACCTATGGGAGCGGGAGGGCCAATCTAGTATACAATGAGCAGTTCTTC	CASTYGSGRANLVYNEQFF
TRBV19	TRBJ2-7	NA	NA	TGTGCCAGTCCTTCAAGCTCCTACGAGCAGTACTTC	CASPSSSYEQYF
TRBV5-1	TRBJ2-3	NA	NA	TGCGCCAGCAGCTTGGATCCGTCGGCCGGAACAGATACGCAGTATTTT	CASSLDPSAGTDTQYF
TRBV12-5	TRBJ1-5	NA	NA	TGTGCTAGTGGTTTGAGAGTCAATCAGCCCCAGCATTTT	CASGLRVNQPQHF
TRBV18	TRBJ2-5	NA	NA	TGTGCCAGCTCCCGGGACACCTCCCAGGGGGAGACCCAGTACTTC	CASSRDTSQGETQYF
TRBV30	TRBJ2-6	NA	TRBD2	TGTGCCTCCTCCGGCGGGGGCTCTGGGGCCAACGTCCTGACTTTC	CASSGGGSGANVLTF
TRBV18	TRBJ1-2	few	NA	TGTGCCAGCTCGCAAGCTAACTATGGCTACACCTTC	CASSQANYGYTF
TRBV28	TRBJ2-7	NA	NA	TGTGCCAGCAGTAACCTCGACAGGCGCACATCCTACGAGCAGTACTTC	CASSNLDRRTSYEQYF
TRBV5-1	TRBJ2-7	NA	NA	TGCGCCAGCAGCTTGGGGGGCGGAGGCTACGAGCAGTACTTC	CASSLGGGGYEQYF
TRBV29-1	TRBJ1-2	NA	NA	TGCAGTACGGGAGTGAACACCTTC	CSTGVNTF
TRBV11-3	TRBJ2-5	NA	TRBD2	TGTGCCAGCAGCCCCAGCGGGAGGGCTGAGACCCAGTACTTC	CASSPSGRAETQYF
TRBV7-2	TRBJ2-1	NA	TRBD2	TGTGCCAGCAGCTTAAATAGCGGGAGAGGCTTCGATGAGCAGTTCTTC	CASSLNSGRGFDEQFF
TRBV9	TRBJ2-5	NA	TRBD2	TGTGCCAGCAGCCCGAGGACTAGCCCGGAGACCCAGTACTTC	CASSPRTSPETQYF
TRBV7-3	TRBJ2-2	once	NA	TGTGCCAGCAGCTTAGGAGGGACAGACACCGGGGAGCTGTTTTTT	CASSLGGTDTGELFF
TRBV4-1	TRBJ1-5	NA	NA	TGCGCCAGCAGCCGCTCGGGCCTCGAGGGCAATCAGCCCCAGCATTTT	CASSRSGLEGNQPQHF
TRBV5-1	TRBJ2-5	NA	NA	TGCGCCAGCAGCTGGCCTCGTGGAGGGTCCCAAGAGACCCAGTACTTC	CASSWPRGGSQETQYF
TRBV29-1	TRBJ1-5	few	NA	TGCAGCGTTCAAGAAACGGCCAGCAATCAGCCCCAGCATTTT	CSVQETASNQPQHF
TRBV5-1	TRBJ2-3	NA	TRBD2	TGCGCCAGCAGCTTGGGGAGCGGGAGGGCCGGGACAGATACGCAGTATTTT	CASSLGSGRAGTDTQYF
TRBV2	TRBJ2-6	NA	NA	TGTGCCAGCAGTGGCGTTGGGGGCGCTGGGGCCAACGTCCTGACTTTC	CASSGVGGAGANVLTF
TRBV6-5	TRBJ1-1	NA	NA	TGTGCCAGCAGCCGGCCACGGAACACTGAAGCTTTCTTT	CASSRPRNTEAFF
TRBV5-4	TRBJ1-1	NA	NA	TGTGCCAGCAGCTTGGGAGGGGATCAGTGGGGTAAAGCTTTCTTT	CASSLGGDQWGKAFF
TRBV7-8	TRBJ1-3	few	NA	TGTGCCAGCACCAACCAGGGAAACACCATATATTTT	CASTNQGNTIYF
TRBV27	TRBJ2-2	NA	TRBD2	TGTGCCAGCAGTCCCACAGGGGGCGCAGGACTAGCGGGAGTTTACACCGGGGAGCTGTTTTTT	CASSPTGGAGLAGVYTGELFF
TRBV19	TRBJ1-5	NA	TRBD1	TGTGCCAGTAGTCCCCGACAGGGGATACGGCAGCCCCAGCATTTT	CASSPRQGIRQPQHF
TRBV11-3	TRBJ2-7	NA	NA	TGTGCCAGCGCAGCCAGAGAAGGGAACTACGAGCAGTACTTC	CASAAREGNYEQYF
TRBV28	TRBJ2-7	NA	TRBD1	TGTGCCAGCAGACTAACAGGGGGGATATACGAGCAGTACTTC	CASRLTGGIYEQYF
TRBV5-1	TRBJ2-1	NA	TRBD2	TGCGCCAGCAGCTTGGAGCCTAGCGGCAATGAGCAGTTCTTC	CASSLEPSGNEQFF
TRBV6-1	TRBJ2-1	once	NA	TGTGCCAGTAGAGTAGGGGCCTCTTCCTACAATGAGCAGTTCTTC	CASRVGASSYNEQFF
TRBV6-5	TRBJ2-3	NA	NA	TGTGCCAGCAGACTCAGCGGGCGAAGCACAGATACGCAGTATTTT	CASRLSGRSTDTQYF
TRBV10-3	TRBJ1-1	NA	TRBD1	TGTGCCATCAGCGAGACAGGGGAGACTGAAGCTTTCTTT	CAISETGETEAFF
TRBV5-1	TRBJ2-3	NA	TRBD2	TGCGCCAGCAGCTTGGCAACTTGGCGGGAGCGCCCAGATACGCAGTATTTT	CASSLATWRERPDTQYF
TRBV2	TRBJ2-7	NA	TRBD1	TGTGCCAGCAGCCGGGACAGTTACGAGCAGTACTTC	CASSRDSYEQYF
TRBV28	TRBJ1-2	once	NA	TGTGCCAGCAGAGGGGAATACTATGGCTACACCTTC	CASRGEYYGYTF
TRBV21-1	TRBJ1-1	NA	NA	TGTGCCAGCATGGTAACAGGGGGTTTTCCGGACACTGAAGCTTTCTTT	CASMVTGGFPDTEAFF
TRBV7-6	TRBJ2-2	NA	NA	TGTGCCAGCAGCTTGCACGGAGGGGAGCTGTTTTTT	CASSLHGGELFF
TRBV7-9	TRBJ2-2	NA	NA	TGTGCCAGCAGCTTTTACTCGAACACCGGGGAGCTGTTTTTT	CASSFYSNTGELFF
TRBV19	TRBJ2-7	NA	TRBD1	TGTGCCAGTAGTCCTTCGACAGGGGGAGTCTACGAGCAGTACTTC	CASSPSTGGVYEQYF
TRBV20-1	TRBJ2-1	NA	NA	TGCCACGCCGTGGGGTACAATGAGCAGTTCTTC	CHAVGYNEQFF
TRBV18	TRBJ2-5	NA	NA	TGTGCCAGCTCACCGGACGGGGTCCAAGAGACCCAGTACTTC	CASSPDGVQETQYF
TRBV5-1	TRBJ2-1	NA	TRBD2	TGCGCCAGCAGCCCAGGGACTAGCGGGGGTGAACAGTTCTTC	CASSPGTSGGEQFF
TRBV5-6	TRBJ2-7	NA	NA	TGTGCCAGCAGCCCAGAGGGGAGGAGGGCGAAGTACTTC	CASSPEGRRAKYF
TRBV5-8	TRBJ1-5	NA	NA	TGTGCCAGCAGACGTAGGGGAAACGGCAATCAGCCCCAGCATTTT	CASRRRGNGNQPQHF